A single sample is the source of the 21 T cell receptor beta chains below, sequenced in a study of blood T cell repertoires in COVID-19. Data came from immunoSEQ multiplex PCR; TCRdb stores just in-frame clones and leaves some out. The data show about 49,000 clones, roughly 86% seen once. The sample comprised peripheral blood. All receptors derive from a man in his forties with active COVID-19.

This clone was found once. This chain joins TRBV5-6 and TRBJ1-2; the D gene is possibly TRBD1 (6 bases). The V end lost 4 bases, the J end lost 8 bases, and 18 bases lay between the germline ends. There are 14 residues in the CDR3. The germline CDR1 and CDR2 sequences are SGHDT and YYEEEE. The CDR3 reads CASSPIQGVGGYTF. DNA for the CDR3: TGTGCCAGCAGCCCAATACAGGGAGTAGGGGGCTACACCTTC.

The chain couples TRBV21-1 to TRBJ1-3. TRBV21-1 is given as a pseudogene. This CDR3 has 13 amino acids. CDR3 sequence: CGSGISSGNTIYF. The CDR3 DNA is TGTGGGAGCGGAATAAGCTCTGGAAACACCATATATTTT.

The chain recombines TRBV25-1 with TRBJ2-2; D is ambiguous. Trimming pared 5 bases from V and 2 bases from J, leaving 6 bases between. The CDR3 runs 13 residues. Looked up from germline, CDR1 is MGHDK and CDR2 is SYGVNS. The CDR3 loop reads CASSSRNTGELFF. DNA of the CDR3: TGTGCCAGCAGTTCGAGAAACACCGGGGAGCTGTTTTTT.

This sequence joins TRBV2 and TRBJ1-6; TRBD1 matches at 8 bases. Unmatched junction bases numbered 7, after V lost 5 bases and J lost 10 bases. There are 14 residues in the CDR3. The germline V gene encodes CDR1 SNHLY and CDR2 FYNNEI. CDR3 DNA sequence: TGTGCCAGCAGTCGCGAGGGACAGGCGTCACCCCTCCACTTT. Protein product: CASSREGQASPLHF. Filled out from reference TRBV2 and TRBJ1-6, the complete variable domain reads EPEVTQTPSHQVTQMGQEVILRCVPISNHLYFYWYRQILGQKVEFLVSFYNNEISEKSEIFDDQFSVERPDGSNFTLKIRSTKLEDSAMYFCASSREGQASPLHFGNGTRLTVT.

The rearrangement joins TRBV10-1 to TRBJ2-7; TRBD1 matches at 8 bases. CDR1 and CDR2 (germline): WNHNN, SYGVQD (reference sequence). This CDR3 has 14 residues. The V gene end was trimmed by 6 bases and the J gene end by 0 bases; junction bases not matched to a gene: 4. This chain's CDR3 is CASSTGTGSYEQYF. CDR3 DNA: TGCGCCAGCAGCACCGGGACAGGCTCCTACGAGCAGTACTTC.

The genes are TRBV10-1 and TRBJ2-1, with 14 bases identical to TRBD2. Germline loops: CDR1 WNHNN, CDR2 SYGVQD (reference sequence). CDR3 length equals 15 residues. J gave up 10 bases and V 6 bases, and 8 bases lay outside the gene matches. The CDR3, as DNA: TGCGCCAGCAGGGGTCCGGGACTAGCGGGGGCCGAGCAGTTCTTC. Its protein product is CASRGPGLAGAEQFF.

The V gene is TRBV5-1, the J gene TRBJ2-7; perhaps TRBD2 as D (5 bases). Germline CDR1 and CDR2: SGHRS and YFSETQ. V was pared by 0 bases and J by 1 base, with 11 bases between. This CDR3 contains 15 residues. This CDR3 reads CASSLAGGSSYEQYF. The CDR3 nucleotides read TGCGCCAGCAGCTTGGCGGGCGGGTCTTCCTACGAGCAGTACTTC.

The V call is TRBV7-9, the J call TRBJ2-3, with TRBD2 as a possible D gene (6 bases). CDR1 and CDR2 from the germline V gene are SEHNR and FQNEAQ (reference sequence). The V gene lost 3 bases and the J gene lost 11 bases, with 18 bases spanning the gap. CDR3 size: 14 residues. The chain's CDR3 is CASSFPLARPGQYF. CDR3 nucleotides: TGTGCCAGCAGCTTCCCTCTAGCGCGGCCAGGGCAGTATTTT.

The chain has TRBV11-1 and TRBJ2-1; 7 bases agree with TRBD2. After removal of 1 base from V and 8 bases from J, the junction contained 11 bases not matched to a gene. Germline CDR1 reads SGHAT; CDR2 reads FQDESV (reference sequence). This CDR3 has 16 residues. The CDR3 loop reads CASSLDGGGLWDEQFF. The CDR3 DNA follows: TGTGCCAGCAGCTTAGATGGGGGGGGTCTTTGGGATGAGCAGTTCTTC.

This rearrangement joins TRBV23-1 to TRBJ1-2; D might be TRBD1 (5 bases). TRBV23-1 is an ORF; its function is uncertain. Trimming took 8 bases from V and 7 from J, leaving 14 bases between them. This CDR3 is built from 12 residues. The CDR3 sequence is CASQGVFSGYTF. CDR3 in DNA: TGCGCCAGCCAGGGCGTTTTCTCTGGCTACACCTTC.

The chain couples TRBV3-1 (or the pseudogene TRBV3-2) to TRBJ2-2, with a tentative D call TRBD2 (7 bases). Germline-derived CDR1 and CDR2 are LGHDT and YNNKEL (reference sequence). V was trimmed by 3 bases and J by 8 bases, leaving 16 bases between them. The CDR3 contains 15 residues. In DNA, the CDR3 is TGTGCCAGCAGCCAGAGGGGGAGGGCCGGAGGGGAGCTGTTTTTT. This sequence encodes CASSQRGRAGGELFF.

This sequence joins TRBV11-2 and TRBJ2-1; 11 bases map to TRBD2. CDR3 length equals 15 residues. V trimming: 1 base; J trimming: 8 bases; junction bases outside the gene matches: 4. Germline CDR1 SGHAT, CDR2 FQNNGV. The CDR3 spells CASSLGLAGGYEQFF. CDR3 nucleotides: TGTGCCAGCAGCTTAGGGCTAGCGGGAGGCTATGAGCAGTTCTTC.

The CDR3 DNA reads TGTGCCAGCTCCTCCACAGGGGGCCTCTTTGAAGCTTTCTTT. It translates to CASSSTGGLFEAFF. This rearrangement joins TRBV18 to TRBJ1-1; 9 nucleotides match TRBD1. Unmatched junction bases numbered 9, after V lost 6 bases and J lost 7 bases. CDR1 is KGHSH and CDR2 is LQKENI in the germline V gene. The CDR3 loop spans 14 amino acids.

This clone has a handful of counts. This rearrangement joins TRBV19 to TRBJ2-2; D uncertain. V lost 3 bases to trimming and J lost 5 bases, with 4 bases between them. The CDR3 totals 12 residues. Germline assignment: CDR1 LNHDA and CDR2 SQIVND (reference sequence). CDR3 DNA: TGTGCCAGTAGTATCGGGACCGGGGAGCTGTTTTTT. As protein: CASSIGTGELFF.

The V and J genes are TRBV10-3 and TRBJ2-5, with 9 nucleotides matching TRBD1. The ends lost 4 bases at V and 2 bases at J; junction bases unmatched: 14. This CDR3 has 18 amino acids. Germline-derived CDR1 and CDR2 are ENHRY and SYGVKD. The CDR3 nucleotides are TGTGCCATCAGTGTCAGACAGGGGGTGGGGGAGGAACAAGAGACCCAGTACTTC. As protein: CAISVRQGVGEEQETQYF.

CDR3: CASSLDWAGGRTEAFF. In DNA, the CDR3 is TGTGCCAGCAGCTTAGATTGGGCAGGGGGACGAACTGAAGCTTTCTTT. This chain uses TRBV11-3 with TRBJ1-1, with 7 bases lining up with TRBD1. This CDR3 region has 16 residues. Per germline, CDR1 SGHNT and CDR2 YENEEA. V lost 0 bases and J lost 5; bases outside the gene matches: 9.

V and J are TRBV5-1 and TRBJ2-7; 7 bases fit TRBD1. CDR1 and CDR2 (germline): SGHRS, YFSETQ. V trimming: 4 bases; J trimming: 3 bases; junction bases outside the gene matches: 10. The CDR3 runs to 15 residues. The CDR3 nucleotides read TGCGCCAGCAGCCCAGACAGGGCCCGGGGCTACGAGCAGTACTTC. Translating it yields CASSPDRARGYEQYF.

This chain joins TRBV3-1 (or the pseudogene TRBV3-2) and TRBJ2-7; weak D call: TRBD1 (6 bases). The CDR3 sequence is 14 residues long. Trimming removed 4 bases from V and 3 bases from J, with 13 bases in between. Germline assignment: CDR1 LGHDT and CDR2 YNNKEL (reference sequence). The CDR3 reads CASSRQTGHYEQYF. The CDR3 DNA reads TGTGCCAGCAGCCGACAGACAGGCCACTACGAGCAGTACTTC.

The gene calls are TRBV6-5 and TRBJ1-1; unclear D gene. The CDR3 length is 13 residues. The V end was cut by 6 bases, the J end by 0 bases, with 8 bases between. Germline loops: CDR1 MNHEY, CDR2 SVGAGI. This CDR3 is CASRAQLNTEAFF. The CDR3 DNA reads TGTGCCAGCAGAGCCCAACTGAACACTGAAGCTTTCTTT.

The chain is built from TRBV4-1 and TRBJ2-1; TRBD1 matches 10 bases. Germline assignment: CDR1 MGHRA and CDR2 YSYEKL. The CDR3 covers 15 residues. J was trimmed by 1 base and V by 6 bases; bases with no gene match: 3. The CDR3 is CASSLGQGSYNEQFF. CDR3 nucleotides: TGCGCCAGCAGTCTGGGACAGGGGTCCTACAATGAGCAGTTCTTC.

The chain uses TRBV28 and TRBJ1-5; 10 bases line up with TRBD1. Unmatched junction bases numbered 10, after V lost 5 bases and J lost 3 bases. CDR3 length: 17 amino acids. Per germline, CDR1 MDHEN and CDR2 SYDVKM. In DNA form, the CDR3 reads TGTGCCAGCAGTCCTTGGTTGGGACAGGGGTCCAATCAGCCCCAGCATTTT. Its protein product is CASSPWLGQGSNQPQHF.